This T cell receptor (beta chain) was captured by sequencing in a study of blood T cell repertoires in COVID-19. Looking at the study overall: Specimens from acute and convalescent COVID-19 originated in the United States, Italy and Spain.

Per the original data handling: It was from reference gene primer amplification that nucleated cell counts were estimated. Libraries were prepared by immunoSEQ multiplex PCR; TCRdb keeps only in-frame clonotypes and omits some of them. The V and J calls and clone size come from that table; D and trimming were worked out from the DNA. The table shows 250,000 to 300,000 clones, with roughly 80% occurring only once. Enrollees, about 18 to 90 years old, lived in 24 US areas. In assigning cohorts, the study relied on participant-reported clinical history. CDR1 and CDR2 from the germline V gene are SNHLY and FYNNEI. Trimming took 6 bases from V and 3 from J, leaving 19 bases between them. There are 16 residues in the CDR3.

V gene TRBV2 combines with J gene TRBJ2-3, with D possibly matching TRBD1 (6 bases). This sequence originates from a man in his forties who had been exposed to COVID-19. Sequencing used PBMCs or T cells enriched from blood (not recorded which). CDR3 in amino acids: CASRDTGSKWTDTQYF. The CDR3, as DNA: TGTGCCAGCAGGGATACAGGGTCAAAGTGGACAGATACGCAGTATTTT.